This T cell receptor beta chain was obtained from a study of blood T cell repertoires in COVID-19. Overall study: Acute and convalescent COVID-19 samples came from the United States, Italy and Spain. Sample material is recorded as cDNA or gDNA derived from T cells, B-cell-depleted T cells, or PBMCs.

Trimming left V 5 bases short and J 7 bases short, with 12 bases between. The CDR3 sequence is 14 residues long. Germline values: CDR1 PRHDT, CDR2 FYEKMQ (reference sequence). Per the study methods: Scientists estimated how many nucleated cells there were by amplifying reference gene primers. The table came from immunoSEQ multiplex PCR; TCRdb's copy has only in-frame clones and leaves some out. V, J and clone size derive from that table, while D and trimming were established from the DNA sequence. The table lists fewer than 120,000 clones, about 80% of them singletons. This clone was seen only a few times.

This chain links TRBV13 with TRBJ1-6; a possible D gene is TRBD1 (6 bases). This TCR was sampled from a woman of 80 years or more with acute or convalescent COVID-19. Sequenced: peripheral blood. The CDR3: CASSLRQANSPLHF. The CDR3 DNA sequence: TGTGCCAGCAGCCTCCGACAGGCAAATTCACCCCTCCACTTT.